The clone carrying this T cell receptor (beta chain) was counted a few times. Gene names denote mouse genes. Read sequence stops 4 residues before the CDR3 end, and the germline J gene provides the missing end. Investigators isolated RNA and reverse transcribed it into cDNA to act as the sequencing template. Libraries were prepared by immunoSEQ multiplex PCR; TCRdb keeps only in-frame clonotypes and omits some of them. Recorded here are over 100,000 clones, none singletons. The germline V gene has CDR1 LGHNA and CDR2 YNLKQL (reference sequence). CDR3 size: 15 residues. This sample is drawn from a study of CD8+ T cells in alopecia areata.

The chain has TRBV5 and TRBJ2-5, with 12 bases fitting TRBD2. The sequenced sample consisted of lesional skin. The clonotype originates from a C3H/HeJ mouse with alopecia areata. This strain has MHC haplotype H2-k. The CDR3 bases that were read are TGTGCCAGCAGCCGCCGGGACTGGGGGGAGGAC. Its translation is CASSRRDWGED. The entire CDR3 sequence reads CASSRRDWGEDTQYF.